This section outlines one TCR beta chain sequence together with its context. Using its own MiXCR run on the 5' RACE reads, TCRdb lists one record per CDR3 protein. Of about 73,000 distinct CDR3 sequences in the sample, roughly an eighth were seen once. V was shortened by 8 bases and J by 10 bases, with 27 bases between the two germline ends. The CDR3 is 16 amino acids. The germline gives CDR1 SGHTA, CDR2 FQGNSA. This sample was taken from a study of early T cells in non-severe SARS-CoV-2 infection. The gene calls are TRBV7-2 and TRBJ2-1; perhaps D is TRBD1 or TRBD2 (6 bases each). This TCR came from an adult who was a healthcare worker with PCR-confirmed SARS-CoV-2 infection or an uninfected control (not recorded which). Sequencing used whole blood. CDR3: CASSQGRRQVAGEQFF. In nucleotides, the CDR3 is TGTGCCAGCTCCCAGGGGAGGCGGCAGGTCGCGGGGGAGCAGTTCTTC.